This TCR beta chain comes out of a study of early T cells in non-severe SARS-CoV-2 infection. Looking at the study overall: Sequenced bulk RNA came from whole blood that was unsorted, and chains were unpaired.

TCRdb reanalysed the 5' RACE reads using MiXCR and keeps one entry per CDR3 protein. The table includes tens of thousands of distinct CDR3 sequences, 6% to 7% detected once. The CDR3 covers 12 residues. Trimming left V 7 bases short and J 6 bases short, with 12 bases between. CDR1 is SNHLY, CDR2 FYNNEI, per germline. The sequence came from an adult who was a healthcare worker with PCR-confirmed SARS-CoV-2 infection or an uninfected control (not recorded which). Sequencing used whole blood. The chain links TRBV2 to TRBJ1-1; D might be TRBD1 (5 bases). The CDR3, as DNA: TGTGCCAGCACTGGGGGTCGGGCTGAAGCTTTCTTT. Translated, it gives CASTGGRAEAFF. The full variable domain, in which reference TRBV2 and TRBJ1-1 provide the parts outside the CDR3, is EPEVTQTPSHQVTQMGQEVILRCVPISNHLYFYWYRQILGQKVEFLVSFYNNEISEKSEIFDDQFSVERPDGSNFTLKIRSTKLEDSAMYFCASTGGRAEAFFGQGTRLTVV.